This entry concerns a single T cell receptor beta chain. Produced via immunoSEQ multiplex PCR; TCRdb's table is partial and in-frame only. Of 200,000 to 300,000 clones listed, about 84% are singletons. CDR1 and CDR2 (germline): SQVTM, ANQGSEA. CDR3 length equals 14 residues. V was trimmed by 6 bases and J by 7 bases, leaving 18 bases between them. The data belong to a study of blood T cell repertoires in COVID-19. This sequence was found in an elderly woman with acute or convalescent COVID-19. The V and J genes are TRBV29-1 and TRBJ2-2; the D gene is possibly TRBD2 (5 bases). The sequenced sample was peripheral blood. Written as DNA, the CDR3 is TGCAGCGTGGCCGGGATACCCAATGACGGGGAGCTGTTTTTT. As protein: CSVAGIPNDGELFF.